The source of this T cell receptor beta chain is a study of identical twins. Study-wide points: Alpha sequences that were out-of-frame and twin-shared showed an excess of low generation probability. A partial confounding effect on zero-insertion analyses could come from invariant MAIT and iNKT cells.

TCRdb re-derived calls from the 5' RACE reads in MiXCR, one entry per CDR3 protein. The repertoire has some 250,000 distinct CDR3 sequences, 6.5% of them found once; the top ten carry just over 14%. The CDR3 runs to 10 residues. V was shortened by 11 bases and J by 11 bases, with 15 bases between the two germline ends. Germline V CDR1 and CDR2: MNHEY, SVGAGI. A few counts support this clonotype. Its antigen remains unknown. These data also featured in a second study, about T cells expressing NK-cell markers. According to that study: From sorted CD3+CD56+NKG2C+, CD3+CD56+NKG2C- and CD3+CD56-NKG2C+ T cells came the TCR beta repertoires. As a fraction of CD8+ T cells, dominant NKG2C+ clonotypes reached about 1.0-8% in a handful of donors.

Sample: CD8+ T cells sorted from blood. This receptor was taken from a woman between 18 and 29 years old in good health. The J gene is TRBJ1-1, the V gene TRBV6-5; no reliable D call. Written as DNA, the CDR3 is TGTGCCGTTGGGGTCCCGGGTGCTTTCTTT. Encoded protein: CAVGVPGAFF.